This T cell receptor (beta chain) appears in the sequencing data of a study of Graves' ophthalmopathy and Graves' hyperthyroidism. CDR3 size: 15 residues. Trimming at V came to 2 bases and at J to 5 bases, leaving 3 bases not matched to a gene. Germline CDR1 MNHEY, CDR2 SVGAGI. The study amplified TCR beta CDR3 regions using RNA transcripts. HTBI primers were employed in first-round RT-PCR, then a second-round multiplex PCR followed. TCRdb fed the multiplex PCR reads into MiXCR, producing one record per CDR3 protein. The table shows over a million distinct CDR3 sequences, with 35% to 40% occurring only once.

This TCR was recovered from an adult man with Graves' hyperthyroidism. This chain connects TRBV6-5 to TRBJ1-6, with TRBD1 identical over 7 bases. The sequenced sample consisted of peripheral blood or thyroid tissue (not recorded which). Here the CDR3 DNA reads TGTGCCAGCAGTTACGAGGGACAGCATAATTCACCCCTCCACTTT. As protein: CASSYEGQHNSPLHF.